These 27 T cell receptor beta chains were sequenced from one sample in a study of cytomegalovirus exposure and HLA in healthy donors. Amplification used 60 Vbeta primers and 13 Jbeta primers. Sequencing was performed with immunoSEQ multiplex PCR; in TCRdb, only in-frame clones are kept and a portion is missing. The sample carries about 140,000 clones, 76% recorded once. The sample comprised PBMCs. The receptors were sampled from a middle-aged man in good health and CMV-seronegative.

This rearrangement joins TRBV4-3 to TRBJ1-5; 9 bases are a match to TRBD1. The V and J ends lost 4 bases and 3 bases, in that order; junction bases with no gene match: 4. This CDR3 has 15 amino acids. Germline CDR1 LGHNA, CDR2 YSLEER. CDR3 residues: CASSPGTGYNQPQHF. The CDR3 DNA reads TGCGCCAGCAGCCCCGGGACAGGGTACAATCAGCCCCAGCATTTT.

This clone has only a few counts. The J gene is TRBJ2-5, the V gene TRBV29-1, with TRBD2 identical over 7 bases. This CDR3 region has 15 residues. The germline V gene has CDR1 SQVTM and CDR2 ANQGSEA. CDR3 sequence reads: CSTGGGPDYQETQYF. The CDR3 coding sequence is TGCAGTACGGGGGGAGGGCCCGATTACCAAGAGACCCAGTACTTC.

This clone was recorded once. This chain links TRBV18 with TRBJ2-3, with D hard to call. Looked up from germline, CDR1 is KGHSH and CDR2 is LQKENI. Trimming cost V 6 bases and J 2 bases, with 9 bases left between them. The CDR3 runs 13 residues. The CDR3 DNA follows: TGTGCCAGCTCCCCTAGATACACAGATACGCAGTATTTT. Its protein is CASSPRYTDTQYF.

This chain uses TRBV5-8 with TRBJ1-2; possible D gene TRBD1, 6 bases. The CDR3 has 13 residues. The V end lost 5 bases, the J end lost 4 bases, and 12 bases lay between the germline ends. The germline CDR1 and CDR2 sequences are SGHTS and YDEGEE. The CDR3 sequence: CASSTRDTYGYTF. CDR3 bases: TGTGCCAGCAGTACCCGGGACACCTATGGCTACACCTTC.

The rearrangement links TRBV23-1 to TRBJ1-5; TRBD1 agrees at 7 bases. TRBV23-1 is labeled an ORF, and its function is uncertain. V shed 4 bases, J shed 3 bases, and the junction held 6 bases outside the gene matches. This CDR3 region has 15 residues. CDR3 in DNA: TGCGCCAGCAGTCCTTGGGACAGTGACAATCAGCCCCAGCATTTT. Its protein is CASSPWDSDNQPQHF.

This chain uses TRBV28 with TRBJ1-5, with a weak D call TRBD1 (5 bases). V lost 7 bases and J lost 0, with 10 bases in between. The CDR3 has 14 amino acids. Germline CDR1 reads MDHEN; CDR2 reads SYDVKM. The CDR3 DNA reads TGTGCCAGCAAAGGGGAATATAGCAATCAGCCCCAGCATTTT. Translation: CASKGEYSNQPQHF.

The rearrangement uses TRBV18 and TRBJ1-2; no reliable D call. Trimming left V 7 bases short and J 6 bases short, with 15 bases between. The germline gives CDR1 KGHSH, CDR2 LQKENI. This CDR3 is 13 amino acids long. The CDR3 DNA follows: TGTGCCAGCTTTTCCGACATGACCGATGGCTACACCTTC. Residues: CASFSDMTDGYTF.

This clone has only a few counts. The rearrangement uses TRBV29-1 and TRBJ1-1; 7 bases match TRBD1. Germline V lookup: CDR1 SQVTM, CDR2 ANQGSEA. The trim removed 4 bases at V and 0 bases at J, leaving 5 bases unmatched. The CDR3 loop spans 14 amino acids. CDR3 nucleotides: TGCAGCGTTGTAGGGACAGCAGTGAACACTGAAGCTTTCTTT. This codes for CSVVGTAVNTEAFF.

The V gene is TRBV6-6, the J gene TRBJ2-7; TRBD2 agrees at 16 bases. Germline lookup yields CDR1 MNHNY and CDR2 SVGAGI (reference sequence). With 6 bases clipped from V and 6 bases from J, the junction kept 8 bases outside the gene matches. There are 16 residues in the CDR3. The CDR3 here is CASSTGTSGRAFEQYF. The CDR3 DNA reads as TGTGCCAGCAGCACCGGGACTAGCGGGAGGGCCTTCGAGCAGTACTTC.

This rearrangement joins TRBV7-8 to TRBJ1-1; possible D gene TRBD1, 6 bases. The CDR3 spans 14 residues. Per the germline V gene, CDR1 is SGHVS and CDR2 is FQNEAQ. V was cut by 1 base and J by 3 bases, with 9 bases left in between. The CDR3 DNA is TGTGCCAGCAGCTTAGGACAGGCGGACACTGAAGCTTTCTTT. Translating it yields CASSLGQADTEAFF. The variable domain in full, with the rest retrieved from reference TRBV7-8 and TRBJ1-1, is GAGVSQSPRYKVAKRGQDVALRCDPISGHVSLFWYQQALGQGPEFLTYFQNEAQLDKSGLPSDRFFAERPEGSVSTLKIQRTQQEDSAVYLCASSLGQADTEAFFGQGTRLTVV.

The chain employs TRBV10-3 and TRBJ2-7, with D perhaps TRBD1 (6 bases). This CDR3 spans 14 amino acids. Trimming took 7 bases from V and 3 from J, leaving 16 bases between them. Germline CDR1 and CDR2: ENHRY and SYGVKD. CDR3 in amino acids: CAINRDTTGYEQYF. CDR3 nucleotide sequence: TGTGCCATCAACCGGGACACGACTGGCTACGAGCAGTACTTC.

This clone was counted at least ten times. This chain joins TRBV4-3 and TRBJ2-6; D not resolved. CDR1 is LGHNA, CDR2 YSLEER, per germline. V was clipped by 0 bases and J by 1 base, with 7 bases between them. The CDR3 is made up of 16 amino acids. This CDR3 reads CASSQDSSSGANVLTF. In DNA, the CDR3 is TGCGCCAGCAGCCAAGACAGTTCTTCTGGGGCCAACGTCCTGACTTTC.

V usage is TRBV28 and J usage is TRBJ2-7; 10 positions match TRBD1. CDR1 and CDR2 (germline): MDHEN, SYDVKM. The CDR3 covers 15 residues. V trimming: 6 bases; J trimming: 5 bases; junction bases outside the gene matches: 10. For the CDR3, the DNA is TGTGCCAGCAGAGACCGGGACAGGGGTATCCACGAGCAGTACTTC. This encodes CASRDRDRGIHEQYF.

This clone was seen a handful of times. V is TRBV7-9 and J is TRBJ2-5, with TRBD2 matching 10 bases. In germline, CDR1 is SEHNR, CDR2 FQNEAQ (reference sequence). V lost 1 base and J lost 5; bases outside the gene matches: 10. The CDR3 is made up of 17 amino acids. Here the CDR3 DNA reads TGTGCCAGCAGCTTAGGGGCTAGCGGGAGTTCTACGGAGACCCAGTACTTC. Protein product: CASSLGASGSSTETQYF.

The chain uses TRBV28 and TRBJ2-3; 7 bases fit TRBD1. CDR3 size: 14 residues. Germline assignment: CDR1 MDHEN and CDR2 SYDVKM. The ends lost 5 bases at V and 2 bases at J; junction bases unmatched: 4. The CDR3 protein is CASSPGQATDTQYF. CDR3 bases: TGTGCCAGCAGTCCTGGACAGGCCACAGATACGCAGTATTTT.

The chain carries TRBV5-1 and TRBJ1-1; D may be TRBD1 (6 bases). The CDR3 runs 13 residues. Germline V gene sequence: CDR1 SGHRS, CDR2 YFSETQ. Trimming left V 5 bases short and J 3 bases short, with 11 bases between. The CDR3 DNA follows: TGCGCCAGCAGAGGGACACAGTACACTGAAGCTTTCTTT. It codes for CASRGTQYTEAFF. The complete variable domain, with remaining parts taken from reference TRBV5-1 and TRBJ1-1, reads KAGVTQTPRYLIKTRGQQVTLSCSPISGHRSVSWYQQTPGQGLQFLFEYFSETQRNKGNFPGRFSGRQFSNSRSEMNVSTLELGDSALYLCASRGTQYTEAFFGQGTRLTVV.

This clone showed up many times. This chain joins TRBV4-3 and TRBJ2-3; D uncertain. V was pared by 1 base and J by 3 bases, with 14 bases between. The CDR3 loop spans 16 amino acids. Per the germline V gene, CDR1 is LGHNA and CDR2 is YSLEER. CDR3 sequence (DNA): TGCGCCAGCAGCCAAGGAGCCGATAGGAGAACAGATACGCAGTATTTT. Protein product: CASSQGADRRTDTQYF.

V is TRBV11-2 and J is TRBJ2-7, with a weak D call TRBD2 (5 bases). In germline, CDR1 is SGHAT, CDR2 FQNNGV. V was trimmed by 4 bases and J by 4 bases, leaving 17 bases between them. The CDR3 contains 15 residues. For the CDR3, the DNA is TGTGCCAGCAGCTCTATTATGGTGGGAGCGTACGAGCAGTACTTC. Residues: CASSSIMVGAYEQYF.

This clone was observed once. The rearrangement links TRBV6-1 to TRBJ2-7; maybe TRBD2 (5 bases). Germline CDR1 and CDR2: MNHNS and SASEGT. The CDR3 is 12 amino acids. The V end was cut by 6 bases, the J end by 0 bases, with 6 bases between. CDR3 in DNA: TGTGCCAGCAGCGGACTCTCCTACGAGCAGTACTTC. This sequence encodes CASSGLSYEQYF.

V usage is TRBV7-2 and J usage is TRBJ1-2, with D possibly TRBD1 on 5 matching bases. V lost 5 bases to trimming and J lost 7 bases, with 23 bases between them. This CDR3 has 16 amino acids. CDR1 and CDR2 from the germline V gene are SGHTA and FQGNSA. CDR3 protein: CASSRNSGGAIGGYTF. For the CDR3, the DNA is TGTGCCAGCAGCCGGAACTCAGGCGGGGCCATTGGTGGCTACACCTTC.

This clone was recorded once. The DNA of the CDR3 is TGTGCCAGCAGTTATAGGGCCAGGGGGCCCTACGAGCAGTACTTC. Translating it yields CASSYRARGPYEQYF. The chain employs TRBV6-8 and TRBJ2-7, with 8 bases aligning to TRBD1. Germline-derived CDR1 and CDR2 are MNHGY and SAAAGT. The CDR3 loop spans 15 amino acids. J was trimmed by 2 bases and V by 3 bases; bases with no gene match: 6.

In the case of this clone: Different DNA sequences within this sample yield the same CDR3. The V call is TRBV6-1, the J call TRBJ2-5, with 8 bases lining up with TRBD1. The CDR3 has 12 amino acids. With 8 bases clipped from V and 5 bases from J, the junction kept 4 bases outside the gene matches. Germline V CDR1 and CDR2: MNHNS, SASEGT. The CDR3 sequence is CASSRDRETQYF. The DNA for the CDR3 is TGTGCCAGCTCCCGGGACAGGGAGACCCAGTACTTC.

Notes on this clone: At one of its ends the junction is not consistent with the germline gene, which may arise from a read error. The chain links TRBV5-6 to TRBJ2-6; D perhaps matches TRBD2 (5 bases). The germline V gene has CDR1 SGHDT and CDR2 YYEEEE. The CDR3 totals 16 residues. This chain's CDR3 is CASTLGSFSGANVLTF. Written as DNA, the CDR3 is TGTGCCAGCACCTTGGGGAGTTTCTCTGGGGCCAACGTCCTGACTTTC.

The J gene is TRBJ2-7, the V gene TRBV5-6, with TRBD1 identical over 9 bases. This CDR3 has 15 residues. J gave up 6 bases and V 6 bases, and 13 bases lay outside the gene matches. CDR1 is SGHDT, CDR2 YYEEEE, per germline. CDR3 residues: CASTFRDRVPPEQYF. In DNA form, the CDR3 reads TGTGCCAGCACCTTCCGGGACAGGGTCCCTCCCGAGCAGTACTTC.

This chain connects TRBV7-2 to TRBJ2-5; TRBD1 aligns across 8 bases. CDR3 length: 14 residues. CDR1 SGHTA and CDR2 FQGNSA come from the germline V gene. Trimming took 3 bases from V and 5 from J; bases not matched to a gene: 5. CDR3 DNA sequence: TGTGCCAGCAGCTTCCAGGGGGCGCGGGAGACCCAGTACTTC. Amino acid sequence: CASSFQGARETQYF.

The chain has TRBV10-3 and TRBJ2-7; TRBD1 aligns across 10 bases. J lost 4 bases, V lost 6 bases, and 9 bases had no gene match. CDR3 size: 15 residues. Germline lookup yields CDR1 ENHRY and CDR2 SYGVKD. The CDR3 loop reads CAIRDETGGLYEQYF. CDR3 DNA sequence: TGTGCCATCAGGGACGAGACAGGGGGCTTATACGAGCAGTACTTC.

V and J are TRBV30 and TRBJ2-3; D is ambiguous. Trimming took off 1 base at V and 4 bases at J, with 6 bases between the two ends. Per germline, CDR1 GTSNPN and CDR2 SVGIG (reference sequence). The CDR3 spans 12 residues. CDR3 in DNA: TGTGCCTGGAGTGCCTCGGCAGATACGCAGTATTTT. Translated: CAWSASADTQYF.